This entry describes one T cell receptor (beta chain). The data belong to a study of blood T cell repertoires in COVID-19. Whole-study context: From the United States, Italy and Spain came samples of acute and convalescent COVID-19. Sources were T cells, B-cell-depleted T cells, or PBMCs; the material itself was cDNA or gDNA.

V was pared by 0 bases and J by 7 bases, with 14 bases between. CDR3 length equals 14 residues. Germline loops: CDR1 SGDLS, CDR2 YYNGEE. Original processing notes: Cell counts per sample came from amplifying reference gene primers. TCRdb's table, derived via immunoSEQ multiplex PCR, lists solely in-frame clones and lacks some. Clone size and the V and J calls come from that table; the DNA yielded D and trimming. The data hold approximately 99,000 clones, with roughly 86% observed a single time. The specimen sequenced was peripheral blood. This receptor was obtained from a human donor in a cohort sampled during active COVID-19. The rearrangement uses TRBV9 and TRBJ2-7, with a possible D match to TRBD2 (6 bases). CDR3 loop: CASSVGASEEEQYF. The CDR3, as DNA: TGTGCCAGCAGCGTAGGGGCTAGCGAGGAGGAGCAGTACTTC.